Included here is one T cell receptor beta chain sequence, with context. Its antigen remains unknown. Clones were sequenced by immunoSEQ multiplex PCR, and TCRdb holds only the in-frame ones, with some missing. The table includes about 360,000 clones, 80% to 90% detected once. The sample belongs to a study of cytomegalovirus exposure and HLA in healthy donors. Looking at the study overall: The approximately 110 validation repertoires used a platform that matched the one used for the approximately 610 first-cohort repertoires, as a later analysis reported. Overall study findings and caveats: In vitro experiments confirmed that three CMV-associated chains were specific for CMV antigens.

The donors were members of the 120-subject validation cohort (separate from the roughly 670-subject first cohort). This CDR3 is built from 16 residues. V was shortened by 5 bases and J by 4 bases, with 17 bases between the two germline ends. Germline CDR1 is LNHDA and CDR2 is SQIVND (reference sequence). The sequenced sample was PBMCs. The TCR sequence derives from a woman aged 18-29 years in good health and CMV-seronegative. This rearrangement joins TRBV19 to TRBJ1-4; D may be TRBD1 (5 bases). This CDR3 is CASSSRTPQYNEKLFF. CDR3 sequence (DNA): TGTGCCAGTAGTTCCCGGACACCCCAGTATAATGAAAAACTGTTTTTT.